The sequence of this T cell receptor beta chain was determined in a study of breast tumors, draining lymph nodes, adjacent tissues. Study-wide results and caveats: Most tumor T cells seemingly derive from lymph node, then expand in tumor. Compared with basal-like, luminal-like tumors shared significantly more repertoire with nontumor tissue. The lymph node origin of tumor T cells was framed as consistent with a hypothesis, not demonstrated.

Germline V lookup: CDR1 SGHRS, CDR2 YFSETQ. Trimming cost V 2 bases and J 3 bases; bases outside gene matches: 9. The CDR3 covers 17 residues. Samples came from axillary lymph nodes draining the breast cancer. Worth noting for this clonotype: The antigen remains undetermined. A much bigger clone sits one base away, suggesting this may be a read error.

TCRdb used MiXCR to reprocess the multiplex PCR reads, holding one entry per CDR3 protein. The sample holds about 200,000 distinct CDR3 sequences, about 32% seen once. What was sequenced was axillary lymph node tissue. The chain has TRBV5-1 and TRBJ2-1; 9 nucleotides line up with TRBD2. The TCR sequence derives from a female donor with breast cancer. Some clones in this sample may be carry-over from other donors' samples. CDR3 nucleotide sequence: TGCGCCAGCAGCTTAATAGCGGGGGACAGCGACTACAATGAGCAGTTCTTC. Translating gives CASSLIAGDSDYNEQFF.